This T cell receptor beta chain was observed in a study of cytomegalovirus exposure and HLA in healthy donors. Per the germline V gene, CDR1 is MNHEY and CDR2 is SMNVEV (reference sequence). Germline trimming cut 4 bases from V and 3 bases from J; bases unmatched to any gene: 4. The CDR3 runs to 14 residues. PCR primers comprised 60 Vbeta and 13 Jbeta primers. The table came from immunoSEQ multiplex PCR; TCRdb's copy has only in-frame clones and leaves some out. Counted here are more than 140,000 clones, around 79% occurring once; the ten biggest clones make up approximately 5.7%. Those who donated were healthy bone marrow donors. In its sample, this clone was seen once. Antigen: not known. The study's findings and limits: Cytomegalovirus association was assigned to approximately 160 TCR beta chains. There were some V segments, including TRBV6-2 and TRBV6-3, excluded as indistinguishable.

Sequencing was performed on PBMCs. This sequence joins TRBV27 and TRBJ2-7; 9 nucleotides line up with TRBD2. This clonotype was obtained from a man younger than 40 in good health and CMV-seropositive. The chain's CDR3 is CASSSGLARYEQYF. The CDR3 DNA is TGTGCCAGCAGTTCGGGACTAGCTCGCTACGAGCAGTACTTC.